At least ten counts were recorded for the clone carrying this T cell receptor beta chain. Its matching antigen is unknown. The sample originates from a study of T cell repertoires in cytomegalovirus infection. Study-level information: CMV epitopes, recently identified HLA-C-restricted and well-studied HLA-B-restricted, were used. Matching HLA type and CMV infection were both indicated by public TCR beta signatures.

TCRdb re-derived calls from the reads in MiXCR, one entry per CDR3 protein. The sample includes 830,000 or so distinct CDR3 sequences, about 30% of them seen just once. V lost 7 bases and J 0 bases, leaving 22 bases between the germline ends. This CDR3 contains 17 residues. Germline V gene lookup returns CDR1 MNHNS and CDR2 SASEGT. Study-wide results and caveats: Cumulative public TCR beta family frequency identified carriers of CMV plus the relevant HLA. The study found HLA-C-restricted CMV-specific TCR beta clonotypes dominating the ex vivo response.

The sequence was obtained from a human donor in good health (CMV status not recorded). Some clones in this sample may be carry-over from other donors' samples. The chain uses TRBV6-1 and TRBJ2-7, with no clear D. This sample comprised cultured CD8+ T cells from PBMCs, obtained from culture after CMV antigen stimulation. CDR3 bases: TGTGCCAGCACCTCGGTTAGCCGGAAGGCATTCTCCTACGAGCAGTACTTC. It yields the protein CASTSVSRKAFSYEQYF.